The 20 T cell receptor beta chains presented below share a single source sample, sequenced in a study of blood T cells in healthy people across ages. Alongside a J-beta primer mix, a sample-barcoded 5' primer served in a second PCR lasting roughly 7 to 12 cycles. TCRdb called the 5' RACE reads again in MiXCR, with one record for every CDR3 protein. The sample holds around 990,000 distinct CDR3 sequences, less than 25% seen once. The same sample was also used in a study of T cells of mothers and their children.

The sequencing input was blood. Source of these receptors: a girl aged 2 to 9 in good health.

The V and J genes are TRBV6-5 and TRBJ1-1; no clear D. CDR3 length: 14 residues. Trimming took 3 bases from V and 4 from J, leaving 12 bases between them. Germline CDR1 and CDR2: MNHEY and SVGAGI. The CDR3 reads CASSYHSGVTEAFF. The DNA of the CDR3 is TGTGCCAGCAGTTATCATAGCGGGGTCACTGAAGCTTTCTTT.

J is TRBJ2-1 and V is TRBV29-1; possible D gene TRBD2, 6 bases. The CDR3 length is 12 residues. Trimming took 3 bases from V and 4 from J, leaving 7 bases between them. CDR1 and CDR2 (germline): SQVTM, ANQGSEA. Written as DNA, the CDR3 is TGCAGCGTTGATGGGGGGTACAATGAGCAGTTCTTC. Residues: CSVDGGYNEQFF.

The chain recombines TRBV5-1 with TRBJ2-2, with TRBD1 matching 7 bases. Unmatched junction bases numbered 4, after V lost 5 bases and J lost 6 bases. The CDR3 consists of 13 residues. CDR1 and CDR2 (germline): SGHRS, YFSETQ. The CDR3 region has the DNA TGCGCCAGCAGTTGCACAGGGGCCGGGGAGCTGTTTTTT. Translating gives CASSCTGAGELFF.

This clonotype was counted only a few times. The V and J genes are TRBV29-1 and TRBJ2-1; D is perhaps TRBD2 (6 bases). The end of the DNA is better explained by TRBJ2-7, so the J call may be wrong. The CDR3 is made up of 14 amino acids. CDR1 is SQVTM, CDR2 ANQGSEA, per germline. The CDR3 here is CSVEVVGSSYEQYF. For the CDR3, the DNA is TGCAGCGTTGAAGTAGTCGGGAGCTCTTACGAGCAGTACTTC.

This chain joins TRBV7-9 and TRBJ1-5; tentatively, D is TRBD1 (5 bases). The CDR3 loop spans 18 amino acids. From germline, CDR1 is SEHNR and CDR2 FQNEAQ (reference sequence). The V gene lost 1 base and the J gene lost 4 bases, with 20 bases spanning the gap. CDR3 nucleotide sequence: TGTGCCAGCAGCTTAGGGATACCAGGGTCAGTTTTTAATCAGCCCCAGCATTTT. Its translation is CASSLGIPGSVFNQPQHF.

A few counts support this clonotype. V and J are TRBV20-1 and TRBJ2-1; 12 nucleotides align to TRBD2. The V segment lost 5 bases and the J segment 0 bases; nucleotides outside the gene matches: 5. The CDR3 contains 16 residues. Germline CDR1 DFQATT, CDR2 SNEGSKA (reference sequence). CDR3 nucleotide sequence: TGCAGTGCTCCCACTAGCGGGAGGAGCTCCTACAATGAGCAGTTCTTC. This gives the protein CSAPTSGRSSYNEQFF.

The rearrangement links TRBV11-2 to TRBJ2-3, with D unresolved. Trimming shortened V by 8 bases and J by 4 bases, and 16 bases separated the two germline ends. The CDR3 has 14 residues. Germline lookup yields CDR1 SGHAT and CDR2 FQNNGV. In nucleotides, the CDR3 is TGTGCCAGCGGCCCCTCCATGCGCGCAGATACGCAGTATTTT. It specifies CASGPSMRADTQYF.

This clonotype showed up just a few times. The chain carries TRBV5-1 and TRBJ2-5; D unclear. V dropped 2 bases and J dropped 2 bases, with 10 bases sitting between them. The CDR3 is 14 residues long. Germline V CDR1 and CDR2: SGHRS, YFSETQ. CDR3 bases: TGCGCCAGCAGCTTCGGCCCCAAACAAGAGACCCAGTACTTC. This sequence encodes CASSFGPKQETQYF.

This sequence joins TRBV5-1 and TRBJ2-5; D uncertain. Germline loops: CDR1 SGHRS, CDR2 YFSETQ. This CDR3 comprises 16 residues. Deletions cut 0 bases from V and 3 bases from J, with 15 bases between. The CDR3 loop reads CASSLVQSPDEETQYF. As DNA, the CDR3 is TGCGCCAGCAGCTTGGTACAATCCCCCGACGAAGAGACCCAGTACTTC.

This clonotype was seen a handful of times. The chain couples TRBV7-2 to TRBJ2-5, with TRBD2 as a possible D gene (5 bases). The J call is in doubt because the DNA end fits TRBJ2-1 better. This CDR3 spans 12 amino acids. Germline CDR1 and CDR2: SGHTA and FQGNSA. The CDR3 DNA is TGTGCCAGCACCTACGCGGGCGATGAGCAGTTCTTC. This gives the protein CASTYAGDEQFF.

This clonotype was detected only a few times. The gene calls are TRBV7-8 and TRBJ2-2; a possible D gene is TRBD1 (6 bases). V was pared by 5 bases and J by 5 bases, with 18 bases between. The CDR3 loop spans 16 amino acids. In germline, CDR1 is SGHVS, CDR2 FQNEAQ. CDR3 in DNA: TGTGCCAGCAGCACGCCGGGACAAGGGGTTACCGGGGAGCTGTTTTTT. Its protein is CASSTPGQGVTGELFF.

This clonotype occurred a few times. This chain uses TRBV4-3 with TRBJ2-5; 7 bases are shared with TRBD2. The V segment lost 2 bases and the J segment 4 bases; nucleotides outside the gene matches: 13. In germline, CDR1 is LGHNA, CDR2 YSLEER. This CDR3 has 17 amino acids. The CDR3 DNA reads as TGCGCCAGCAGCCAATCGCGATGGGGGGGGGAGCGAGAGACCCAGTACTTC. It is translated as CASSQSRWGGERETQYF.

The V and J genes are TRBV28 and TRBJ2-5; no definite D call. V gave up 2 bases and J gave up 6 bases, with 10 bases separating them. CDR1 is MDHEN and CDR2 is SYDVKM in the germline V gene. This CDR3 has 13 residues. The CDR3 sequence is CASSLLSTKTQYF. CDR3 sequence (DNA): TGTGCCAGCAGTTTACTTAGTACGAAGACCCAGTACTTC.

The V and J genes are TRBV5-1 and TRBJ1-1, with 7 bases fitting TRBD1. The CDR3 has 14 amino acids. The V gene end was trimmed by 2 bases and the J gene end by 5 bases; junction bases not matched to a gene: 6. Germline CDR1 is SGHRS and CDR2 is YFSETQ. The CDR3 region is CASSLQGPPTEAFF. DNA for the CDR3: TGCGCCAGCAGCTTACAGGGGCCCCCGACTGAAGCTTTCTTT.

The rearrangement uses TRBV28 and TRBJ2-7, with TRBD2 identical over 7 bases. This CDR3 comprises 14 residues. Trimming removed 5 bases from V and 6 bases from J; junction bases left unmatched: 10. Germline V gene data show CDR1 as MDHEN and CDR2 as SYDVKM. CDR3 loop: CASSLYSLAREQYF. CDR3 sequence (DNA): TGTGCCAGCAGTCTATACTCACTAGCGCGCGAGCAGTACTTC.

This clonotype showed up just a few times. Here the CDR3 DNA reads TGTGCCAGTACCGCGGGACGGCAGAACACTGAAGCTTTCTTT. Translation: CASTAGRQNTEAFF. The J gene is TRBJ1-1, the V gene TRBV19, with a weak D call TRBD1 (5 bases). The germline CDR1 and CDR2 sequences are LNHDA and SQIVND (reference sequence). Trimming took off 7 bases at V and 1 base at J, with 13 bases between the two ends. There are 14 residues in the CDR3.

The chain combines TRBV9 with TRBJ2-5; D is unclear. Trimming removed 1 base from V and 4 bases from J, with 14 bases in between. The CDR3 runs to 15 residues. In germline, CDR1 is SGDLS, CDR2 YYNGEE. The CDR3 sequence: CASSVRKPWVETQYF. CDR3 nucleotide sequence: TGTGCCAGCAGCGTACGAAAACCCTGGGTAGAGACCCAGTACTTC.

The genes are TRBV10-1 and TRBJ2-5; D is perhaps TRBD2 (5 bases). The J call is uncertain, as TRBJ2-7 better fits the DNA end. CDR3 length: 12 amino acids. Germline V lookup: CDR1 WNHNN, CDR2 SYGVQD (reference sequence). The CDR3 DNA is TGCGCCAGCGGGAGTTCCACCTACGAGCAGTACTTC. This sequence encodes CASGSSTYEQYF.

This sequence joins TRBV20-1 and TRBJ1-2; D is undetermined. Germline CDR1 is DFQATT and CDR2 is SNEGSKA (reference sequence). With 0 bases removed from V and 3 bases from J, the gap between germline ends came to 8 bases. The CDR3 has 13 residues. The DNA of the CDR3 is TGCAGTGCTAGAGATTCGGTCGACTATGGCTACACCTTC. Translating gives CSARDSVDYGYTF.

The rearrangement links TRBV6-4 to TRBJ2-1; 7 positions agree with TRBD2. In germline, CDR1 is MRHNA, CDR2 SNTAGT. The CDR3 covers 18 residues. The trim removed 2 bases at V and 8 bases at J, leaving 18 bases unmatched. CDR3 residues: CASSDLGGESPEPYEQFF. The CDR3, as DNA: TGTGCCAGCAGTGACCTGGGAGGGGAATCTCCTGAACCGTATGAGCAGTTCTTC.